The 12 T cell receptor beta chains in this list originate from one sample, sequenced in a study of OX40 agonist ivuxolimab in advanced cancers. This table comes from immunoSEQ multiplex PCR, and its TCRdb copy is limited to in-frame clones, with some not included. The repertoire consists of around 40,000 clones, with about 90% occurring once and the leading ten covering approximately 9.7%. The sample in question was CD4+ or CD8+ T cells sorted from blood, obtained in a trial of the OX40 agonist ivuxolimab. These receptors were obtained from an adult with an advanced solid tumor such as melanoma, head and neck, liver or kidney cancer.

This chain connects TRBV11-2 to TRBJ1-2; TRBD1 is a possible D gene (6 bases). The CDR3 runs to 16 residues. Trimming cost V 1 base and J 1 base, with 13 bases left between them. The germline V gene has CDR1 SGHAT and CDR2 FQNNGV. This chain's CDR3 is CASSLVSVGGNYGYTF. The CDR3 nucleotides are TGTGCCAGCAGCTTAGTATCCGTAGGGGGTAACTATGGCTACACCTTC.

This chain joins TRBV2 and TRBJ1-5; 10 bases align to TRBD1. CDR1 is SNHLY, CDR2 FYNNEI, per germline. This CDR3 region has 14 residues. The J segment lost 10 bases and the V segment lost 6 bases, leaving 9 bases of the junction unmatched. The CDR3, as DNA: TGTGCCAGCAGCCCGGGGGACAGGGGCATCCCCCAGCATTTT. Amino acid sequence: CASSPGDRGIPQHF.

The V call is TRBV7-3, the J call TRBJ2-1, with a tentative D call TRBD2 (6 bases). V lost 2 bases and J lost 3, with 8 bases in between. There are 14 residues in the CDR3. Per germline, CDR1 SGHTA and CDR2 FQGTGA. CDR3 loop: CASSLGTRYNEQFF. The CDR3 bases are TGTGCCAGCAGCTTAGGGACTCGCTACAATGAGCAGTTCTTC.

The chain joins TRBV29-1 to TRBJ2-7; D is undetermined. The CDR3 sequence is 13 residues long. The germline gives CDR1 SQVTM, CDR2 ANQGSEA. V was cut by 8 bases and J by 5 bases, with 19 bases left in between. For the CDR3, the DNA is TGCAGCCCCCACCCCTCTAGAGAAGACGAGCAGTACGTC. It codes for CSPHPSREDEQYV.

V gene TRBV6-5 combines with J gene TRBJ2-1; 8 bases fit TRBD2. The CDR3 sequence is 11 residues long. Germline V CDR1 and CDR2: MNHEY, SVGAGI. The V segment lost 5 bases and the J segment 10 bases; nucleotides outside the gene matches: 1. The DNA of the CDR3 is TGTGCCAGCAGTGTAGCGGGAGAGCAGTTCTTC. Its translation is CASSVAGEQFF.

This chain joins TRBV6-5 and TRBJ2-7; D is uncertain. Per germline, CDR1 MNHEY and CDR2 SVGAGI. Trimming removed 2 bases from V and 0 bases from J, with 8 bases in between. This CDR3 region has 14 residues. CDR3 sequence: CASSYGRSSYEQYF. As DNA, the CDR3 is TGTGCCAGCAGTTACGGGCGGAGCTCCTACGAGCAGTACTTC.

This clone is a singleton in its sample. The chain employs TRBV9 and TRBJ1-1; no clear D gene. CDR1 and CDR2 (germline): SGDLS, YYNGEE. This CDR3 spans 13 amino acids. The germline V and J ends were trimmed by 3 bases and 0 bases, with 6 bases remaining between them. The CDR3 sequence is CASSGNLNTEAFF. The CDR3 bases are TGTGCCAGCAGCGGAAACCTGAACACTGAAGCTTTCTTT.

CDR3 in amino acids: CASSLESSFSGNTIYF. Written as DNA, the CDR3 is TGTGCCAGCAGCTTAGAATCCTCCTTCTCTGGAAACACCATATATTTT. The V call is TRBV7-8, the J call TRBJ1-3; no definite D call. The CDR3 runs to 16 residues. V lost 1 base and J 0 bases, leaving 10 bases between the germline ends. The germline CDR1 and CDR2 sequences are SGHVS and FQNEAQ. Full variable domain (rest looked up from reference TRBV7-8 and TRBJ1-3): GAGVSQSPRYKVAKRGQDVALRCDPISGHVSLFWYQQALGQGPEFLTYFQNEAQLDKSGLPSDRFFAERPEGSVSTLKIQRTQQEDSAVYLCASSLESSFSGNTIYFGEGSWLTVV.

The chain combines TRBV29-1 with TRBJ2-1, with D perhaps TRBD1 (5 bases). The germline gives CDR1 SQVTM, CDR2 ANQGSEA. The CDR3 contains 13 residues. Trimming removed 5 bases at V and 4 bases at J, with 12 bases between. DNA for the CDR3: TGCAGCGTTCAAGGGGAAGATTACAATGAGCAGTTCTTC. Its protein product is CSVQGEDYNEQFF.

This clone is medium-sized by share. Other DNA sequences within the sample encode an identical CDR3. The chain links TRBV15 to TRBJ2-6; no firm D call. Germline-derived CDR1 and CDR2 are LNHNV and YYDKDF (reference sequence). The CDR3 is 14 residues long. Trimming stripped 5 bases from V and 1 base from J, with 6 bases between. CDR3 region: CATSLGSGANVLTF. The DNA of the CDR3 is TGTGCCACCAGCCTGGGGTCTGGGGCCAACGTCCTGACTTTC.

The rearrangement uses TRBV7-9 and TRBJ2-1, with D uncertain. The V gene lost 5 bases and the J gene lost 0 bases, with 11 bases spanning the gap. CDR1 SEHNR and CDR2 FQNEAQ come from the germline V gene (reference sequence). The CDR3 runs to 15 residues. This CDR3 reads CASSPRQSSYNEQFF. DNA of the CDR3: TGTGCCAGCAGCCCTCGGCAGAGCTCCTACAATGAGCAGTTCTTC.

This chain joins TRBV30 and TRBJ1-5, with D maybe TRBD1 (6 bases). From germline, CDR1 is GTSNPN and CDR2 SVGIG (reference sequence). The CDR3 runs to 14 residues. The V and J ends lost 5 bases and 1 base respectively, with 12 bases between them. The CDR3 DNA is TGTGCCTGGGGACAGAGGGCGAGCAATCAGCCCCAGCATTTT. Its protein is CAWGQRASNQPQHF.